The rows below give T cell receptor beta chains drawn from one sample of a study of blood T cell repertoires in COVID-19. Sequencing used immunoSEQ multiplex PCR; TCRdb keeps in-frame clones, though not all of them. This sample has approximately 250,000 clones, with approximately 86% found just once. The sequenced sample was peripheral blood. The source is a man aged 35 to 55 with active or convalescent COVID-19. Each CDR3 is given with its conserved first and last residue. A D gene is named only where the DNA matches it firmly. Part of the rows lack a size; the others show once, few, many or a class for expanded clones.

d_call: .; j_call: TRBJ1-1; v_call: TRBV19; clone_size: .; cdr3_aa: CASSRRERVGNTEAFF; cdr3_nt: TGTGCCAGTAGTAGACGGGAGAGGGTGGGGAACACTGAAGCTTTCTTT
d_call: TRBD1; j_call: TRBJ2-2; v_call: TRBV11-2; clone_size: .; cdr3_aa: CASSLNRQGGELFF; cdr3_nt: TGTGCCAGCAGCTTGAATCGACAGGGCGGGGAGCTGTTTTTT
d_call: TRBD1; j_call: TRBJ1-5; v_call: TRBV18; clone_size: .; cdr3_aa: CASSLIRAGGSEPQHF; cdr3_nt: TGTGCCAGCTCACTCATTCGGGCAGGGGGATCGGAGCCCCAGCATTTT
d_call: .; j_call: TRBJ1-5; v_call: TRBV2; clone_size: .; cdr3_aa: CASSQGSNQPQHF; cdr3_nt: TGTGCCAGCAGTCAGGGGAGCAATCAGCCCCAGCATTTT
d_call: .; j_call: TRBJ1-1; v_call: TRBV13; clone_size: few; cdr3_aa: CASSSIDGVNTEAFF; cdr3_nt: TGTGCCAGCAGCTCGATAGACGGGGTCAACACTGAAGCTTTCTTT
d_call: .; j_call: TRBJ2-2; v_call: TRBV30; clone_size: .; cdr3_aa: CAWTKTGSAGELFF; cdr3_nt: TGTGCCTGGACGAAGACAGGTAGTGCCGGGGAGCTGTTTTTT
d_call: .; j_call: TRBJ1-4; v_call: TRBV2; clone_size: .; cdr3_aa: CASRTFGQGHNEKLFF; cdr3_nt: TGTGCCAGCAGGACCTTTGGGCAGGGCCATAATGAAAAACTGTTTTTT
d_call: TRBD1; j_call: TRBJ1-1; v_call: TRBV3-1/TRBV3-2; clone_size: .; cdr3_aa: CASSQATGDTEAFF; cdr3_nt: TGTGCCAGCAGCCAAGCCACAGGGGACACTGAAGCTTTCTTT
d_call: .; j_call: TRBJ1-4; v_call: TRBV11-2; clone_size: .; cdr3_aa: CASSLVGATNEKLFF; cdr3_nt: TGTGCCAGCAGCTTAGTTGGGGCCACTAATGAAAAACTGTTTTTT
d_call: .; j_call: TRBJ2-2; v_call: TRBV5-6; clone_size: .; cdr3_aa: CASSLEEGRGSLFF; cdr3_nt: TGTGCCAGCAGCTTGGAGGAGGGGCGGGGTTCGCTGTTTTTT